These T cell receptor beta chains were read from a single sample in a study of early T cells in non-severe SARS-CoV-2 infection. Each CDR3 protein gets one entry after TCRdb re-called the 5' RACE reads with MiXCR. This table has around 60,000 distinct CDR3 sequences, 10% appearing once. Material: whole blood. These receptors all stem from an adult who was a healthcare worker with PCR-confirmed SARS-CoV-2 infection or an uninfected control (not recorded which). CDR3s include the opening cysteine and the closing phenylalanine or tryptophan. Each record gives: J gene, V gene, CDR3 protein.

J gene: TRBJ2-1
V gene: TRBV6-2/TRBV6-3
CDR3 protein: CASSYAPLGDEQFF

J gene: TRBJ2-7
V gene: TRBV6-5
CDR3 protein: CASSYGRAGGFYEQYF

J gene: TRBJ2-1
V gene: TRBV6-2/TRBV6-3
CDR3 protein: CASSLLAGGGHNEQFF

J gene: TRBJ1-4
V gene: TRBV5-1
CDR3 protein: CASRYDPTGATNEKLFF

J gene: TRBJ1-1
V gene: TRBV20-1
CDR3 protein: CSARSGLRDTEAFF

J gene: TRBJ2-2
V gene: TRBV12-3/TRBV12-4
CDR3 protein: CASRVQYTGELFF

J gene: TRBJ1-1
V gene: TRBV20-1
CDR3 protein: CSAAGSQPMNTEAFF

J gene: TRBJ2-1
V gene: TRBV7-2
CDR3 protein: CASSSRLAGANEQFF

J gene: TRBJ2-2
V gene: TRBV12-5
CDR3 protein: CASGLIRGSGNTGELFF

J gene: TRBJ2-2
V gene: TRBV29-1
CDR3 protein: CSGGGLYTGELFF

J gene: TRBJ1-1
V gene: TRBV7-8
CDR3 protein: CASSLVGRLEAFF

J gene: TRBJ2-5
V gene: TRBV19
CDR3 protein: CASSIRAFETQYF

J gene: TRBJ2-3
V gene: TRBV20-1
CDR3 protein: CSAVPGTSTDTQYF

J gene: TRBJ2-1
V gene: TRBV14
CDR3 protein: CASSLYPGQGDEQFF